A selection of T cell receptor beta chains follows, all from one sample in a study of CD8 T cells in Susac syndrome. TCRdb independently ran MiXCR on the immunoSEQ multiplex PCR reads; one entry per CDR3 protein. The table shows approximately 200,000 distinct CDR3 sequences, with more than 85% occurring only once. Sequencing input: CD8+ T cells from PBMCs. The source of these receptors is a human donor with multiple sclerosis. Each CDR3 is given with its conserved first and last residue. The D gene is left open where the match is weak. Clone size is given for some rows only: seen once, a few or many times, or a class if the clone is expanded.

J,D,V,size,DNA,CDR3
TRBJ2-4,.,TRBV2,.,TGTGCCAGCAGTGAAGAGGGGGGGGACCGCCTAGCCAAAAACATTCAGTACTTC,CASSEEGGDRLAKNIQYF
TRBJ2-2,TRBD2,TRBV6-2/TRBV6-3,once,TGTGCCAGCAGTTATTGGCGGGGGGCCGACACCGGGGAGCTGTTTTTT,CASSYWRGADTGELFF
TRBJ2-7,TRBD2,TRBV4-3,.,TGCGCCAGCAGCCCTGGACTAGCGGGGGATACCTACGAGCAGTACTTC,CASSPGLAGDTYEQYF
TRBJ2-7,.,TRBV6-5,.,TGTGCCAGCAGTCCCAGGGTTGTGTACGACGAGCAGTACTTC,CASSPRVVYDEQYF
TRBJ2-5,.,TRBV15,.,TGTGCCACCAGCAGAGTAGAAGAGACCCAGTACTTC,CATSRVEETQYF
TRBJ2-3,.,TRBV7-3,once,TGTGCCAGCAGCGTCGGGGGTCACAGGGAGGGTACAGATACGCAGTATTTT,CASSVGGHREGTDTQYF
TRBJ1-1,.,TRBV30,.,TGTGCCTGGAGTTGGGGGTCCGAAATGAACACTGAAGCTTTCTTT,CAWSWGSEMNTEAFF
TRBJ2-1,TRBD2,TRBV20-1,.,TGCAGTGCTGAAAGACTAGCGGGAGAGTATGAGCAGTTCTTC,CSAERLAGEYEQFF
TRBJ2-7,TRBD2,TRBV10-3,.,TGTGCCATCAGCCCCCCGGGAGGGAGCTCCTACGAGCAGTACTTC,CAISPPGGSSYEQYF
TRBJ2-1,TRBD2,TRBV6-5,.,TGTGCCAGCAGTTACGCCCCTAGCGGGGGCCACTACAATGAGCAGTTCTTC,CASSYAPSGGHYNEQFF
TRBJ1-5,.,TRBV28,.,TGTGCCAGCAGTTGGGGCAAAGGGCAGCCCCAGCATTTT,CASSWGKGQPQHF
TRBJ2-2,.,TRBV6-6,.,TGTGCCAGCAGCCAGGGACTCTGGATGAACACCGGGGAGCTGTTTTTT,CASSQGLWMNTGELFF
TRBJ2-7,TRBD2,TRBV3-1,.,TGTGCCAGCAGCCAAGGTCAGCGGGGGGGCGACGAGCAGTACTTC,CASSQGQRGGDEQYF
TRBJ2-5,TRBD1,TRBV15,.,TGTGCCACCAGCCCCGGGACAGGGGAAGAGACCCAGTACTTC,CATSPGTGEETQYF
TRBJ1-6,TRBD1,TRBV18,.,TGTGCCAGCTCAGCCTTGACAGGGGGAGGTTCACCCCTCCACTTT,CASSALTGGGSPLHF
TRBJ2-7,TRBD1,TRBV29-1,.,TGCAGCGTTGAATTCTCCGGGACAGATCTGAACGAGCAGTACTTC,CSVEFSGTDLNEQYF
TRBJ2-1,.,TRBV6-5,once,TGTGCCAGCAGTTACCTCACCGACTATCCCTCCTACAATGAGCAGTTCTTC,CASSYLTDYPSYNEQFF
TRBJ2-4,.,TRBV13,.,TGTGCCAGCAGCCCCCCCTCGGGGCAGCCACAGTACTTC,CASSPPSGQPQYF
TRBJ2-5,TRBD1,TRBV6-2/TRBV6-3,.,TGTGCCAGCAGCCCACAGGGGGACGCCAGGGAGACCCAGTACTTC,CASSPQGDARETQYF
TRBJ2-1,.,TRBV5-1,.,TGCGCCAGCAGCTTGGGAAGCGGCAACAATGAGCAGTTCTTC,CASSLGSGNNEQFF
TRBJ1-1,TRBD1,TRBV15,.,TGTGCCACCAGCCCCCGGGACAGGGGAATCACTGAAGCTTTCTTT,CATSPRDRGITEAFF
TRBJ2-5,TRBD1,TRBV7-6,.,TGTGCCAGCAGCACTGGACAGGGCCAGTACTTC,CASSTGQGQYF
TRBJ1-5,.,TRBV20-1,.,TGCAGTGCACGAACCGGGCTCCCCGGGCGGCAGCCCCAGCATTTT,CSARTGLPGRQPQHF
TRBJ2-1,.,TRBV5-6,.,TGTGCCAGCAGCCAAATGCTGAAATTTCGGGACGAAAAGTTCTTC,CASSQMLKFRDEKFF
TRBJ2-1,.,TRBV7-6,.,TGTGCCAGCACGGAAGGGAATGAGCAGTTCTTC,CASTEGNEQFF
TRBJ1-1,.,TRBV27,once,TGTGCCAGCAGCTCCCCCCGTGAGGGCAACACTGAAGCTTTCTTT,CASSSPREGNTEAFF
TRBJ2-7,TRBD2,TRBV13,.,TGTGCCAGCAGCTCCTGGGGACGGGGGGGCCATTACGAGCAGTACTTC,CASSSWGRGGHYEQYF
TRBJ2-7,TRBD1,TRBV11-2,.,TGTGCCAGCAGCCTCTACGGGACAGGGCTCGACGAGCAGTACTTC,CASSLYGTGLDEQYF
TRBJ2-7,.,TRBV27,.,TGTGCCAGCAGTGCGACAAACTACGAGCAGTACTTC,CASSATNYEQYF
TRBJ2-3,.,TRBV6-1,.,TGTGCCAGCCTGAACCCCGCAGATACGCAGTATTTT,CASLNPADTQYF
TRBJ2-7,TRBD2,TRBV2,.,TGTGCCGTCGGGGGGGACTCCCCCTACGAGCAGTACTTC,CAVGGDSPYEQYF
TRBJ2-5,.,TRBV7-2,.,TGTGCCAGCAGCGGGTGGGCGGCTGAGACCCAGTACTTC,CASSGWAAETQYF
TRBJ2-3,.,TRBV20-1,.,TGCAGTGCTAGAATATTGGACAACACAGATACGCAGTATTTT,CSARILDNTDTQYF
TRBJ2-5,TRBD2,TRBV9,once,TGTGCCAGCAGCGTAGAACCCGGGGGAGGGGAGACCCAGTACTTC,CASSVEPGGGETQYF
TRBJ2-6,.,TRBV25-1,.,TGTGCCAGCAGTGATCTTATAGCGGCACCCAGCTCTGGGGCCAACGTCCTGACTTTC,CASSDLIAAPSSGANVLTF
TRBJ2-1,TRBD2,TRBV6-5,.,TGTGCCAGCAGTCGGGGGGGGGACTACAATGAGCAGTTCTTC,CASSRGGDYNEQFF